The clone carrying this TCR beta chain was found once. Other DNA sequences in this sample translate to the same CDR3. TCRdb's table, derived via immunoSEQ multiplex PCR, lists solely in-frame clones and lacks some. The data contain just over 2,000,000 clones, about 95% of them seen just once; the ten biggest clones take up 0.1% to 0.15%. This sample was included in a study of shared clonotypes between healthy human individuals. This CDR3 region has 15 residues. V was trimmed by 5 bases and J by 0 bases, leaving 11 bases between them. Looked up from germline, CDR1 is KGHSH and CDR2 is LQKENI. The rearrangement joins TRBV18 to TRBJ1-3; D may be TRBD1 (5 bases). The TCR comes from a man between 18 and 29 years old in good health. The sample comprised naive CD4+ T cells sorted from blood. The subset is: CD45RA+ positively selected. The CDR3, as DNA: TGTGCCAGCTCATCTGGGACGGGCTCTGGAAACACCATATATTTT. Translating it yields CASSSGTGSGNTIYF.